Following are 10 T cell receptor beta chains from one sample sequenced in a study of T cell responses to AZD1222 COVID-19 vaccine. The repertoire was sequenced with immunoSEQ multiplex PCR; TCRdb's copy has only in-frame clones and lacks some. The table has 130,000 or so clones, more than 80% seen once. This specimen consisted of peripheral blood, obtained on day 0 of AZD1222 vaccination. The receptors shown here come from an adult in good health.

CDR3 nucleotides: TGTGCCAGTAGTCCAGGACAGGGGACCTACGAGCAGTACTTC. As protein: CASSPGQGTYEQYF. The chain combines TRBV19 with TRBJ2-7; 9 nucleotides align to TRBD1. CDR1 and CDR2 from the germline V gene are LNHDA and SQIVND (reference sequence). The ends lost 5 bases at V and 2 bases at J; junction bases unmatched: 4. The CDR3 is 14 residues long.

V usage is TRBV19 and J usage is TRBJ1-2; maybe TRBD1 (5 bases). The V gene's germline CDR1 is LNHDA and CDR2 SQIVND (reference sequence). V was clipped by 7 bases and J by 5 bases, with 20 bases between them. The CDR3 runs to 15 residues. CDR3 in amino acids: CASTAGRGQPYGYTF. DNA of the CDR3: TGTGCCAGTACCGCAGGGAGGGGTCAGCCGTATGGCTACACCTTC.

The gene calls are TRBV19 and TRBJ1-1, with D possibly TRBD1 on 5 matching bases. The germline V and J ends were trimmed by 1 base and 1 base, with 10 bases remaining between them. Per germline, CDR1 LNHDA and CDR2 SQIVND (reference sequence). CDR3 length equals 15 residues. As DNA, the CDR3 is TGTGCCAGTAGTATAGGTAGGGGAGCGAACACTGAAGCTTTCTTT. It codes for CASSIGRGANTEAFF.

J is TRBJ2-7 and V is TRBV28, with 8 bases identical to TRBD1. The CDR3 is 15 residues long. Unmatched junction bases numbered 9, after V lost 5 bases and J lost 3 bases. CDR1 is MDHEN, CDR2 SYDVKM, per germline. CDR3 nucleotide sequence: TGTGCCAGCAGTCGCTCCAGGGGGCGGTACTACGAGCAGTACTTC. Protein product: CASSRSRGRYYEQYF.

The V gene is TRBV19, the J gene TRBJ2-2; the match to TRBD1 covers 11 bases. The J segment lost 0 bases and the V segment lost 4 bases, leaving 1 base of the junction unmatched. The germline V gene has CDR1 LNHDA and CDR2 SQIVND (reference sequence). The CDR3 spans 16 residues. CDR3 loop: CASSRTGGANTGELFF. The CDR3 bases are TGTGCCAGTAGTAGGACAGGGGGCGCGAACACCGGGGAGCTGTTTTTT. Drawing the rest from reference TRBV19 and TRBJ2-2, the complete variable domain is DGGITQSPKYLFRKEGQNVTLSCEQNLNHDAMYWYRQDPGQGLRLIYYSQIVNDFQKGDIAEGYSVSREKKESFPLTVTSAQKNPTAFYLCASSRTGGANTGELFFGEGSRLTVL.

The chain employs TRBV24-1 and TRBJ1-2; 7 bases fit TRBD1. From germline, CDR1 is KGHDR and CDR2 SFDVKD. The CDR3 is 14 residues long. V shed 3 bases, J shed 7 bases, and the junction held 7 bases outside the gene matches. The CDR3 region has the DNA TGTGCCACCAGTGATGGCAGGGGGGAAGTTGGCTACACCTTC. Translating gives CATSDGRGEVGYTF.

V usage is TRBV4-3 and J usage is TRBJ2-7, with TRBD2 matching over 8 bases. Losses at the gene ends were 0 bases for V and 2 bases for J; bases not matched to a gene: 9. Germline V gene sequence: CDR1 LGHNA, CDR2 YSLEER. This CDR3 is built from 17 residues. CDR3 sequence (DNA): TGCGCCAGCAGCCAAGAAGCGGGACTAGGAGGGGCCTACGAGCAGTACTTC. Its protein is CASSQEAGLGGAYEQYF.

This chain joins TRBV5-1 and TRBJ2-5, with TRBD1 matching 7 bases. J gave up 1 base and V 0 bases, and 6 bases lay outside the gene matches. This CDR3 is built from 16 residues. The germline gives CDR1 SGHRS, CDR2 YFSETQ. The CDR3 region is CASSLGYRGSQETQYF. The CDR3 DNA reads as TGCGCCAGCAGCTTGGGGTACAGGGGCTCCCAAGAGACCCAGTACTTC.

This sequence joins TRBV2 and TRBJ2-7, with D perhaps matching TRBD1 (6 bases). The CDR3 has 15 residues. Germline V gives CDR1 SNHLY, CDR2 FYNNEI. V lost 3 bases and J lost 0, with 12 bases in between. The CDR3 reads CASSEPGVTSYEQYF. The CDR3 DNA reads TGTGCCAGCAGTGAGCCAGGGGTTACCTCCTACGAGCAGTACTTC.

The rearrangement links TRBV7-9 to TRBJ1-2, with TRBD1 identical over 10 bases. J gave up 1 base and V 5 bases, and 1 base lay outside the gene matches. Germline-derived CDR1 and CDR2 are SEHNR and FQNEAQ (reference sequence). The CDR3 totals 14 residues. Here the CDR3 DNA reads TGTGCCAGCAGCCGGACAGGGGGTAACTATGGCTACACCTTC. Translated, it gives CASSRTGGNYGYTF.